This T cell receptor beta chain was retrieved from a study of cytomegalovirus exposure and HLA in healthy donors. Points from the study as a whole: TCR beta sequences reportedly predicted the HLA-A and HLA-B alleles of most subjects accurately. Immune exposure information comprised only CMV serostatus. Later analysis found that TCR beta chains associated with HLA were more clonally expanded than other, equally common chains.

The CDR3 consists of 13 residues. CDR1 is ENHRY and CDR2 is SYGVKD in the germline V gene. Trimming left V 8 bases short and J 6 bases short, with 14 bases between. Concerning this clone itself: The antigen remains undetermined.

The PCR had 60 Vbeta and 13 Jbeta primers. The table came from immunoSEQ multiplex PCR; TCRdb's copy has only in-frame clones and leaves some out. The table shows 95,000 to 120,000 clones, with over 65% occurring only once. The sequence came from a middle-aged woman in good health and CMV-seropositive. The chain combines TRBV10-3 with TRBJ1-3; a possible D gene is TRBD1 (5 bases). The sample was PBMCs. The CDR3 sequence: CAILQERKNTIYF. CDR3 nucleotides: TGTGCCATCTTACAGGAGAGGAAAAACACCATATATTTT.